A single sample gave rise to the 9 T cell receptor beta chains below, sequenced in a study of shared clonotypes between healthy human individuals. The assay was immunoSEQ multiplex PCR, and TCRdb's table has in-frame clones only and misses some. The sample records millions of clones, 85% to 95% being singletons. Sequenced material: naive CD4+ T cells from PBMCs. The subset here: CD45RA+ positively selected. The origin of the receptors is a young man in good health. Some clones in this sample may be carry-over from other donors' samples.

This chain joins TRBV18 and TRBJ1-4; D remains unclear. V was shortened by 1 base and J by 3 bases, with 12 bases between the two germline ends. The CDR3 is 16 residues long. CDR1 and CDR2 from the germline V gene are KGHSH and LQKENI. CDR3 DNA sequence: TGTGCCAGCTCACCACGATTACTCCAGGCTAATGAAAAACTGTTTTTT. This encodes CASSPRLLQANEKLFF.

V is TRBV7-3 and J is TRBJ2-1; D call uncertain. Deletions cut 5 bases from V and 3 bases from J, with 11 bases between. Germline-derived CDR1 and CDR2 are SGHTA and FQGTGA. This CDR3 has 14 amino acids. This CDR3 reads CASSPPGLYNEQFF. The CDR3 region has the DNA TGTGCCAGCAGCCCCCCTGGCCTCTACAATGAGCAGTTCTTC.

The chain joins TRBV5-1 to TRBJ2-1; D possibly corresponds to TRBD2 (5 bases). Trimming took 1 base from V and 8 from J, leaving 10 bases between them. Germline values: CDR1 SGHRS, CDR2 YFSETQ. The CDR3 extends over 13 amino acids. For the CDR3, the DNA is TGCGCCAGCAGCTTGCTTGGGCGGGATGAGCAGTTCTTC. Translated, it gives CASSLLGRDEQFF.

This clone was seen only once. V gene TRBV5-6 combines with J gene TRBJ2-1; 14 bases are a match to TRBD2. This CDR3 contains 15 residues. V lost 4 bases to trimming and J lost 6 bases; unmatched junction nucleotides: 3. Germline V gives CDR1 SGHDT, CDR2 YYEEEE. The CDR3 protein is CASSLGLAGVNEQFF. CDR3 DNA sequence: TGTGCCAGCAGCCTGGGACTAGCGGGAGTCAATGAGCAGTTCTTC.

This clone was seen once. This sample includes further DNA sequences coding for the same CDR3. This sequence joins TRBV28 and TRBJ2-5; D is unclear. Germline CDR1 MDHEN, CDR2 SYDVKM. The CDR3 sequence is 9 residues long. Trimming took 8 bases from V and 4 from J, leaving 2 bases between them. The DNA of the CDR3 is TGTGCCAGCGGAGAGACCCAGTACTTC. Translation gives CASGETQYF.

V and J are TRBV19 and TRBJ1-3, with 7 bases fitting TRBD1. CDR1 LNHDA and CDR2 SQIVND come from the germline V gene (reference sequence). V lost 4 bases and J lost 9; bases outside the gene matches: 12. The CDR3 sequence is 15 residues long. The CDR3: CASSKPGTAGGTIYF. Written as DNA, the CDR3 is TGTGCCAGTAGTAAGCCTGGGACAGCCGGAGGCACCATATATTTT.

V gene TRBV5-1 combines with J gene TRBJ1-1; D is unresolved. Per the germline V gene, CDR1 is SGHRS and CDR2 is YFSETQ. This CDR3 region has 15 residues. Trimming pared 1 base from V and 1 base from J, leaving 11 bases between. In DNA form, the CDR3 reads TGCGCCAGCAGCTTGCAGGCGAATTGGAACACTGAAGCTTTCTTT. Protein sequence: CASSLQANWNTEAFF.

This chain uses TRBV11-3 with TRBJ1-1; D may be TRBD1 (6 bases). With 5 bases removed from V and 1 base from J, the gap between germline ends came to 14 bases. The CDR3 covers 15 residues. Germline assignment: CDR1 SGHNT and CDR2 YENEEA. This CDR3 reads CASSPGGPGNTEAFF. CDR3 coding DNA: TGTGCCAGCAGCCCCGGGGGGCCGGGGAACACTGAAGCTTTCTTT.

The chain couples TRBV7-2 to TRBJ2-1; D is perhaps TRBD1 or TRBD2 (5 bases each). Trimming cost V 7 bases and J 4 bases, with 11 bases left between them. Germline V gene data show CDR1 as SGHTA and CDR2 as FQGNSA. The CDR3 covers 13 residues. For the CDR3, the DNA is TGTGCCAGCACCCGGGACCTTTACAATGAGCAGTTCTTC. Translated: CASTRDLYNEQFF.